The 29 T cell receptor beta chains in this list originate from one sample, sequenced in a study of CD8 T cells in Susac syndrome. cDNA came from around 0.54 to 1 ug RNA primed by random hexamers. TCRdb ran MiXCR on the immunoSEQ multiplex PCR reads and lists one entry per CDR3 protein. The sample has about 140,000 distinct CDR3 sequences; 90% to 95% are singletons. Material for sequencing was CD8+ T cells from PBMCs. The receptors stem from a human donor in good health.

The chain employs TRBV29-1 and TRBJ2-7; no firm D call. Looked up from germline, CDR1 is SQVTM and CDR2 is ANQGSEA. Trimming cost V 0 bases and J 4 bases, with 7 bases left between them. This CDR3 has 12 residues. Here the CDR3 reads CSVEELGYEQYF. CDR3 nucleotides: TGCAGCGTTGAAGAGCTCGGATACGAGCAGTACTTC.

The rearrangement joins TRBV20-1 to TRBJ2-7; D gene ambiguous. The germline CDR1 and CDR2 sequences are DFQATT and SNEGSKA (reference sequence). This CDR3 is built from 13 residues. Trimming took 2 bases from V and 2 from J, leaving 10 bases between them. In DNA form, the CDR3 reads TGCAGTGCTAGACTGACACATACCTACGAGCAGTACTTC. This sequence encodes CSARLTHTYEQYF.

The CDR3 reads CATSDSKGWNTEAFF. The CDR3 nucleotides are TGTGCCACCAGTGATTCGAAAGGGTGGAACACTGAAGCTTTCTTT. This rearrangement joins TRBV24-1 to TRBJ1-1; D ambiguous. Germline-derived CDR1 and CDR2 are KGHDR and SFDVKD. With 2 bases removed from V and 1 base from J, the gap between germline ends came to 10 bases. The CDR3 has 15 amino acids.

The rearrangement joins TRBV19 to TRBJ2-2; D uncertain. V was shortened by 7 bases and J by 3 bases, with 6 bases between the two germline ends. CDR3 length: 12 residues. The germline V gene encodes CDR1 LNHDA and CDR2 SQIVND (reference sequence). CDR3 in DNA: TGTGCCAGTATCGGAGACACCGGGGAGCTGTTTTTT. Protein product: CASIGDTGELFF.

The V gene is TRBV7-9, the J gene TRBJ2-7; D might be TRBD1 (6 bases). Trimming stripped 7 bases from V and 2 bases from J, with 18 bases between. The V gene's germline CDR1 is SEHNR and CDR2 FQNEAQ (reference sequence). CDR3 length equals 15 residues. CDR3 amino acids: CASMGWSRGAYEQYF. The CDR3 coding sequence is TGTGCCAGCATGGGATGGTCCAGGGGAGCCTACGAGCAGTACTTC.

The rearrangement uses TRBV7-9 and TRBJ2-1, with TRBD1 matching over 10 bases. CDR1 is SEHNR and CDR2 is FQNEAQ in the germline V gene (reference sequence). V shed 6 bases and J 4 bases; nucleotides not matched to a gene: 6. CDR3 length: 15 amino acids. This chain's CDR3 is CASRSRTGGYNEQFF. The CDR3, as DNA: TGTGCCAGCAGGTCCCGGACAGGGGGGTACAATGAGCAGTTCTTC.

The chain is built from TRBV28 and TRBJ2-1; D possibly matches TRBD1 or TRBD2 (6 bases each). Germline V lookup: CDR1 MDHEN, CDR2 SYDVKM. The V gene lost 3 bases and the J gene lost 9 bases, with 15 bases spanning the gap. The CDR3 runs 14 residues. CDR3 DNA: TGTGCCAGCAGTTTTTATAGGGGGGCGGGTGAGCAGTTCTTC. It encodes CASSFYRGAGEQFF.

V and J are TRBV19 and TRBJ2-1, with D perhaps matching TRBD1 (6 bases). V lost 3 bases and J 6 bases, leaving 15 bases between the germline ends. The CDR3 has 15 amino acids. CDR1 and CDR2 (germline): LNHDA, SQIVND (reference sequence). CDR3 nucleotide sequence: TGTGCCAGTAGTATTGTCAGGGGCGGGCGCAATGAGCAGTTCTTC. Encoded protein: CASSIVRGGRNEQFF.

The CDR3 coding sequence is TGCAGCGTTCTAGGTGGGTGGGATAGCTATGGCTACACCTTC. This encodes CSVLGGWDSYGYTF. The J gene is TRBJ1-2, the V gene TRBV29-1; unclear D gene. Germline values: CDR1 SQVTM, CDR2 ANQGSEA. With 5 bases removed from V and 4 bases from J, the gap between germline ends came to 17 bases. CDR3 length: 14 residues.

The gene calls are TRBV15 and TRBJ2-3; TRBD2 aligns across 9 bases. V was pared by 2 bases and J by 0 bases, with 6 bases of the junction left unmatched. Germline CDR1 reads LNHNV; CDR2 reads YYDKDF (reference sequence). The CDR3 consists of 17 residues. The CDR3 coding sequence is TGTGCCACCAGCAGACTAGCGGGGCTCTCTAGCACAGATACGCAGTATTTT. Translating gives CATSRLAGLSSTDTQYF.

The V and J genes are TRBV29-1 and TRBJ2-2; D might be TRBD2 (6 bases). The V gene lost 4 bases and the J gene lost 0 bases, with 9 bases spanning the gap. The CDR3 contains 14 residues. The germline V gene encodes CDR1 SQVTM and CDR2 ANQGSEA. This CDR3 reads CSVVGGTNTGELFF. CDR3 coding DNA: TGCAGCGTTGTCGGCGGGACGAACACCGGGGAGCTGTTTTTT.

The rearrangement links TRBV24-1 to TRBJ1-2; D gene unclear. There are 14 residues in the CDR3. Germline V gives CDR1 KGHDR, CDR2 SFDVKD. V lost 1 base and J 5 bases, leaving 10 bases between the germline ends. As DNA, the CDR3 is TGTGCCACCAGTGATTTCCGACGTCGATATGGCTACACCTTC. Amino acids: CATSDFRRRYGYTF.

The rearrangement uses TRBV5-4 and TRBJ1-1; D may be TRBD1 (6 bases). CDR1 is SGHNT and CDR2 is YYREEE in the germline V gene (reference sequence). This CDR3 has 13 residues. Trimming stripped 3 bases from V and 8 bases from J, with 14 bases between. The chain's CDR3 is CASSSGTRKEAFF. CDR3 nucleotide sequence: TGTGCCAGCAGCTCCGGGACAAGGAAAGAAGCTTTCTTT.

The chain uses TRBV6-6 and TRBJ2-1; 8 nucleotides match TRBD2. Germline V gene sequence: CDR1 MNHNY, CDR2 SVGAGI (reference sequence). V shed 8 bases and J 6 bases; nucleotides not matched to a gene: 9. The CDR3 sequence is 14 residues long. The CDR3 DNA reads TGTGCCAGCTACTCACAAGGGACTAGCAATGAGCAGTTCTTC. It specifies CASYSQGTSNEQFF.

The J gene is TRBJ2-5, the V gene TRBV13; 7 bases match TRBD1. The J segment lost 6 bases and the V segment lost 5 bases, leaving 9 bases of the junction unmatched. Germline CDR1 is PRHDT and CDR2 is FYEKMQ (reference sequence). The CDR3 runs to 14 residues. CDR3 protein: CASSPKTGMKTQYF. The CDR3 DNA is TGTGCCAGCAGCCCGAAGACAGGGATGAAGACCCAGTACTTC.

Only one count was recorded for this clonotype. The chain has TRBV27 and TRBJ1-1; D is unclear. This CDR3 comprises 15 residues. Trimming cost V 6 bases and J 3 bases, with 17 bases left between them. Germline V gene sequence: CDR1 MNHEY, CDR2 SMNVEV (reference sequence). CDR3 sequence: CASRHWSNGDTEAFF. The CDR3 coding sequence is TGTGCCAGCAGACACTGGTCCAACGGGGACACTGAAGCTTTCTTT.

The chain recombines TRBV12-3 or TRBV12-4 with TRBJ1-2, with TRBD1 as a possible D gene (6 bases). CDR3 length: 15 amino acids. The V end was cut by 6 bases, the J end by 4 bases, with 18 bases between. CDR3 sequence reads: CASSLGAGGGYGYTF. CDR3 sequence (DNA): TGTGCCAGCAGCCTTGGGGCGGGGGGCGGCTATGGCTACACCTTC.

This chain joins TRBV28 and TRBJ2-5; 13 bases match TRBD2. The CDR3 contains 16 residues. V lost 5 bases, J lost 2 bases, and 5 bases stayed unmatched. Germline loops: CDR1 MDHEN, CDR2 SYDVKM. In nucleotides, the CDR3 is TGTGCCAGCAGTCCCGAACTAGCGGGAGGGCAAGAGACCCAGTACTTC. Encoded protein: CASSPELAGGQETQYF.

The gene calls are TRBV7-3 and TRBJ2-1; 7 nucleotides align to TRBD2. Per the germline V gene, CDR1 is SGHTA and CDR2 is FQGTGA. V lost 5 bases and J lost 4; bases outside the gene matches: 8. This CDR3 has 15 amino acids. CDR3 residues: CASSEIAGQYNEQFF. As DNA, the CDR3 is TGTGCCAGCAGCGAAATAGCGGGTCAATACAATGAGCAGTTCTTC.

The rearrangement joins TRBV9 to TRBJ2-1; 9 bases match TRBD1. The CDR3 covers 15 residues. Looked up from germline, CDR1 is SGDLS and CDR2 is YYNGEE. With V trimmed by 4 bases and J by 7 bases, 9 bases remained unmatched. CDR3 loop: CASSTRTGVMNEQFF. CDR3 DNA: TGTGCCAGCAGCACTCGGACAGGGGTAATGAATGAGCAGTTCTTC. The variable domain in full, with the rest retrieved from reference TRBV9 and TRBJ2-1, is DSGVTQTPKHLITATGQRVTLRCSPRSGDLSVYWYQQSLDQGLQFLIQYYNGEERAKGNILERFSAQQFPDLHSELNLSSLELGDSALYFCASSTRTGVMNEQFFGPGTRLTVL.

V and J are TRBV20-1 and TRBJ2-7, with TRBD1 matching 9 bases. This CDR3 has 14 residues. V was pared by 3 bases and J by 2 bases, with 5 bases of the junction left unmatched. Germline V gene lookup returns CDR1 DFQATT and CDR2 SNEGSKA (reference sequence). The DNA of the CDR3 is TGCAGTGCTAGTGAGGGACAGGGTACCTACGAGCAGTACTTC. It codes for CSASEGQGTYEQYF.

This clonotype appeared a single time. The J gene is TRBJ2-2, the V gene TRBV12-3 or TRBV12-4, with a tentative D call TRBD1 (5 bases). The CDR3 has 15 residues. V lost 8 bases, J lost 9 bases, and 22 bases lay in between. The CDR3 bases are TGTGCCAGCCGAGTAGGTCTGGGGCTCGACCGGGAGCTGTTTTTT. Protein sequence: CASRVGLGLDRELFF.

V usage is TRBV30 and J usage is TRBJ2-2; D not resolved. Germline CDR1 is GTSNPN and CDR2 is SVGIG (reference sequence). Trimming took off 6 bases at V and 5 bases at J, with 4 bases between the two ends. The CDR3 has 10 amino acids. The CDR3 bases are TGTGCCTGTTTTACCGGGGAGCTGTTTTTT. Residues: CACFTGELFF.

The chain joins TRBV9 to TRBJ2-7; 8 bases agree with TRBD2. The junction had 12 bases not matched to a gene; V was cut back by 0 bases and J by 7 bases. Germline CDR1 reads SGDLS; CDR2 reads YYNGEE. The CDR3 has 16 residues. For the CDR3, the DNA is TGTGCCAGCAGCGTAGGGGTAACGGGAGGGCCAGGAGAGCAGTACTTC. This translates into CASSVGVTGGPGEQYF.

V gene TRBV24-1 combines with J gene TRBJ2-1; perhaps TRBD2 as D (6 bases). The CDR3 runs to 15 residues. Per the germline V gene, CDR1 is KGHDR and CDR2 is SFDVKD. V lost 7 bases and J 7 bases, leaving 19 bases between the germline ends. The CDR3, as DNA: TGTGCCACCAGGTCCCAAGGACACAGCGGGAATGAGCAGTTCTTC. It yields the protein CATRSQGHSGNEQFF.

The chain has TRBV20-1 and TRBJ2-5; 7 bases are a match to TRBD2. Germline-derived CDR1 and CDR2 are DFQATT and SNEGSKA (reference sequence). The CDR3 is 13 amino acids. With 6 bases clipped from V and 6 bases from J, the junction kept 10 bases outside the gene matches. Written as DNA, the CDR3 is TGCAGTGCCGCGACTAGCCGGTTGAAGACCCAGTACTTC. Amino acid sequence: CSAATSRLKTQYF.

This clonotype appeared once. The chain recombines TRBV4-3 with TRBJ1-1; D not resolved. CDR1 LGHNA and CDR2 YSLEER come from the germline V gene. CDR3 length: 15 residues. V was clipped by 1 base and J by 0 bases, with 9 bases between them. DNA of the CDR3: TGCGCCAGCAGCCAAGGCCCAGGAGTGAACACTGAAGCTTTCTTT. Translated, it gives CASSQGPGVNTEAFF.

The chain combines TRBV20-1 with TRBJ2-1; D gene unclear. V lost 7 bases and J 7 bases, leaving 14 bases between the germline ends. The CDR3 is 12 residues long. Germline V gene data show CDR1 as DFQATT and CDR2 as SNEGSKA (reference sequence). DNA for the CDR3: TGCAGTGTTCTGGCGGCTGGGAATGAGCAGTTCTTC. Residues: CSVLAAGNEQFF.

The CDR3 sequence: CASSSGSWIDTQYF. CDR3 nucleotide sequence: TGTGCCAGCAGTTCCGGGAGTTGGATAGATACGCAGTATTTT. The rearrangement links TRBV27 to TRBJ2-3; the D gene is possibly TRBD2 (6 bases). The CDR3 totals 14 residues. V was shortened by 4 bases and J by 5 bases, with 13 bases between the two germline ends. Germline V gives CDR1 MNHEY, CDR2 SMNVEV (reference sequence).